Shown below are 32 T cell receptor beta chains from a single sample sequenced in a study of T cell repertoires in ileal Crohn's disease. The repertoire was sequenced with immunoSEQ multiplex PCR; TCRdb's copy has only in-frame clones and lacks some. The table shows 5,400 or so clones, with around 86% occurring only once. The sample taken for sequencing was ileal tissue. Receptor source: an adult with Crohn's disease.

The J gene is TRBJ2-5, the V gene TRBV4-2, with D possibly matching TRBD2 (6 bases). Germline CDR1 LGHNA, CDR2 YNFKEQ. The V end was cut by 1 base, the J end by 1 base, with 13 bases between. The CDR3 consists of 16 residues. CDR3 residues: CASSQALMGGQETQYF. As DNA, the CDR3 is TGTGCCAGCAGCCAAGCTCTGATGGGGGGCCAAGAGACCCAGTACTTC.

This chain joins TRBV7-8 and TRBJ2-1, with unresolved D. With 5 bases removed from V and 5 bases from J, the gap between germline ends came to 4 bases. This CDR3 has 11 amino acids. Germline V gene lookup returns CDR1 SGHVS and CDR2 FQNEAQ. As DNA, the CDR3 is TGTGCCAGCAGCCTCAACAATGAGCAGTTCTTC. This gives the protein CASSLNNEQFF.

The V call is TRBV19, the J call TRBJ1-2; D is ambiguous. V lost 4 bases to trimming and J lost 6 bases, with 15 bases between them. CDR3 length: 14 amino acids. From germline, CDR1 is LNHDA and CDR2 SQIVND (reference sequence). DNA for the CDR3: TGTGCCAGTAGTACACAACCGAGGTCAGATGGCTACACCTTC. This encodes CASSTQPRSDGYTF. Combining the CDR3 with reference TRBV19 and TRBJ1-2 gives the whole variable domain DGGITQSPKYLFRKEGQNVTLSCEQNLNHDAMYWYRQDPGQGLRLIYYSQIVNDFQKGDIAEGYSVSREKKESFPLTVTSAQKNPTAFYLCASSTQPRSDGYTFGSGTRLTVV.

This sequence joins TRBV6-1 and TRBJ2-7, with D unclear. V dropped 0 bases and J dropped 5 bases, with 8 bases sitting between them. Germline V gene sequence: CDR1 MNHNS, CDR2 SASEGT. This CDR3 contains 13 residues. CDR3 sequence (DNA): TGTGCCAGCAGTGAAGCAGGGCCCCACGAGCAGTACTTC. Amino acids: CASSEAGPHEQYF.

The genes are TRBV5-6 and TRBJ2-7, with D unresolved. CDR1 SGHDT and CDR2 YYEEEE come from the germline V gene. CDR3 length equals 12 residues. The V and J ends lost 1 base and 6 bases respectively, with 8 bases between them. The CDR3 reads CASSLFAAEQYF. In nucleotides, the CDR3 is TGTGCCAGCAGCTTGTTCGCAGCCGAGCAGTACTTC.

The chain uses TRBV7-2 and TRBJ2-3; D uncertain. The V and J ends lost 5 bases and 0 bases respectively, with 3 bases between them. Germline V CDR1 and CDR2: SGHTA, FQGNSA. The CDR3 loop spans 12 amino acids. For the CDR3, the DNA is TGTGCCAGCAGCCTTAGCACAGATACGCAGTATTTT. Translating gives CASSLSTDTQYF.

The V call is TRBV5-1, the J call TRBJ1-5; D perhaps matches TRBD1 (5 bases). V lost 5 bases and J lost 7, with 13 bases in between. The CDR3 totals 13 residues. Germline loops: CDR1 SGHRS, CDR2 YFSETQ. CDR3 sequence: CASSGGDQQPQHF. The DNA of the CDR3 is TGCGCCAGCAGTGGGGGTGATCAACAGCCCCAGCATTTT. The variable domain in full, with the rest retrieved from reference TRBV5-1 and TRBJ1-5, is KAGVTQTPRYLIKTRGQQVTLSCSPISGHRSVSWYQQTPGQGLQFLFEYFSETQRNKGNFPGRFSGRQFSNSRSEMNVSTLELGDSALYLCASSGGDQQPQHFGDGTRLSIL.

The chain carries TRBV18 and TRBJ1-1; 7 bases map to TRBD1. This CDR3 has 14 amino acids. The V gene end was trimmed by 2 bases and the J gene end by 5 bases; junction bases not matched to a gene: 5. CDR1 is KGHSH, CDR2 LQKENI, per germline. CDR3 DNA sequence: TGTGCCAGCTCACCATTGACAGGGAAAACTGAAGCTTTCTTT. It yields the protein CASSPLTGKTEAFF.

V usage is TRBV4-2 and J usage is TRBJ2-2, with TRBD1 matching over 8 bases. The CDR3 runs 14 residues. Germline-derived CDR1 and CDR2 are LGHNA and YNFKEQ. V shed 9 bases and J 0 bases; nucleotides not matched to a gene: 3. In nucleotides, the CDR3 is TGTGCCAGTCACAGGGGGGCGAACACCGGGGAGCTGTTTTTT. Protein product: CASHRGANTGELFF.

This clone was observed a single time. V and J are TRBV7-3 and TRBJ2-3; possibly TRBD2 for D (6 bases). Trimming removed 5 bases from V and 0 bases from J, with 18 bases in between. Germline CDR1 SGHTA, CDR2 FQGTGA. The CDR3 covers 17 residues. CDR3 DNA sequence: TGTGCCAGCAGCCTTACTCCAGCGGGCTCTAGCACAGATACGCAGTATTTT. Its translation: CASSLTPAGSSTDTQYF.

This clone was recorded a few times. This rearrangement joins TRBV30 to TRBJ1-1, with D unresolved. Germline V gene sequence: CDR1 GTSNPN, CDR2 SVGIG (reference sequence). V lost 0 bases and J lost 5, with 10 bases in between. This CDR3 comprises 13 residues. The CDR3 coding sequence is TGTGCCTGGAGTGTACATCGGGCGACTGAAGCTTTCTTT. This gives the protein CAWSVHRATEAFF. The full variable domain, completed using reference TRBV30 and TRBJ1-1, is SQTIHQWPATLVQPVGSPLSLECTVEGTSNPNLYWYRQAAGRGLQLLFYSVGIGQISSEVPQNLSASRPQDRQFILSSKKLLLSDSGFYLCAWSVHRATEAFFGQGTRLTVV.

J is TRBJ1-1 and V is TRBV6-5; unclear D gene. Per the germline V gene, CDR1 is MNHEY and CDR2 is SVGAGI. This CDR3 contains 12 residues. Deletions cut 6 bases from V and 11 bases from J, with 16 bases between. CDR3 residues: CASSRGSPAAFF. The CDR3 bases are TGTGCCAGCAGCCGGGGTAGTCCTGCGGCTTTCTTT.

In this sample, this clone turned up a few times. The chain employs TRBV4-1 and TRBJ2-7; maybe TRBD1 (5 bases). Looked up from germline, CDR1 is MGHRA and CDR2 is YSYEKL. V was cut by 0 bases and J by 4 bases, with 19 bases left in between. CDR3 size: 17 residues. CDR3 DNA: TGCGCCAGCAGCCAAGATCTCGAGACAGCCTTTATTTACGAGCAGTACTTC. Protein product: CASSQDLETAFIYEQYF.

V gene TRBV10-2 combines with J gene TRBJ1-1; D is perhaps TRBD1 (6 bases). The germline CDR1 and CDR2 sequences are WSHSY and SAAADI. The germline V and J ends were trimmed by 3 bases and 3 bases, with 14 bases remaining between them. CDR3 length: 15 residues. The CDR3 DNA is TGCGCCAGCAGTGATCCCCGGGGGCTTGACACTGAAGCTTTCTTT. It yields the protein CASSDPRGLDTEAFF.

The gene calls are TRBV5-4 and TRBJ1-1; 7 nucleotides align to TRBD1. Germline V CDR1 and CDR2: SGHNT, YYREEE (reference sequence). This CDR3 contains 15 residues. The junction had 4 bases not matched to a gene; V was cut back by 0 bases and J by 2 bases. CDR3 loop: CASSLAQGGNTEAFF. The DNA of the CDR3 is TGTGCCAGCAGCTTGGCCCAGGGGGGCAACACTGAAGCTTTCTTT.

In this sample, this clone turned up once. CDR3 in DNA: TGTGCCAGCAGTACGGACAGGGGTTCAAACATTCAGTACTTC. It yields the protein CASSTDRGSNIQYF. The chain combines TRBV2 with TRBJ2-4; TRBD1 agrees at 9 bases. CDR1 is SNHLY, CDR2 FYNNEI, per germline. This CDR3 region has 14 residues. V was pared by 5 bases and J by 6 bases, with 5 bases of the junction left unmatched.

V is TRBV5-6 and J is TRBJ1-6, with TRBD1 as a possible D gene (5 bases). Germline V lookup: CDR1 SGHDT, CDR2 YYEEEE. The germline V and J ends were trimmed by 4 bases and 10 bases, with 15 bases remaining between them. This CDR3 is 14 amino acids long. The CDR3 nucleotides are TGTGCCAGCAGCCGAGGGGACCCTGGGTCACCCCTCCACTTT. Translation: CASSRGDPGSPLHF.

V usage is TRBV2 and J usage is TRBJ2-7, with a tentative D call TRBD1 (5 bases). The CDR3 has 15 residues. CDR1 SNHLY and CDR2 FYNNEI come from the germline V gene. Trimming cost V 2 bases and J 2 bases, with 13 bases left between them. The CDR3 sequence is CASSESPGIAYEQYF. For the CDR3, the DNA is TGTGCCAGCAGTGAATCTCCAGGGATTGCCTACGAGCAGTACTTC.

This rearrangement joins TRBV2 to TRBJ2-7; D remains ambiguous. Germline loops: CDR1 SNHLY, CDR2 FYNNEI. The CDR3 is 11 residues long. The V end was cut by 7 bases, the J end by 7 bases, with 11 bases between. The CDR3 DNA sequence: TGTGCCAGCAAAAGTCTAGGGGAGCAGTACTTC. This encodes CASKSLGEQYF.

This chain connects TRBV9 to TRBJ2-3; TRBD2 might be the D (6 bases). Trimming removed 2 bases at V and 0 bases at J, with 19 bases between. Germline CDR1 and CDR2: SGDLS and YYNGEE. The CDR3 length is 18 residues. CDR3 bases: TGTGCCAGCAGCGTTTCGGAGGGTACAAAAACTAGCACAGATACGCAGTATTTT. It translates to CASSVSEGTKTSTDTQYF.

This clone occurred a few times. This chain links TRBV18 with TRBJ2-7; 8 nucleotides agree with TRBD1. J was trimmed by 2 bases and V by 3 bases; bases with no gene match: 6. Germline V gene sequence: CDR1 KGHSH, CDR2 LQKENI. The CDR3 sequence is 15 residues long. CDR3 residues: CASSPGTGNPYEQYF. The CDR3 DNA sequence: TGTGCCAGCTCACCGGGGACAGGTAACCCCTACGAGCAGTACTTC.

This chain joins TRBV6-4 and TRBJ1-6; D ambiguous. The V gene's germline CDR1 is MRHNA and CDR2 SNTAGT. Trimming took off 3 bases at V and 7 bases at J, with 7 bases between the two ends. This CDR3 has 13 residues. The CDR3 DNA reads TGTGCCAGCAGTGAAATGGCGAATTCACCCCTCCACTTT. This codes for CASSEMANSPLHF.

The chain joins TRBV11-2 to TRBJ2-2, with 7 bases lining up with TRBD1. The J segment lost 5 bases and the V segment lost 1 base, leaving 7 bases of the junction unmatched. The CDR3 runs to 16 residues. Germline CDR1 SGHAT, CDR2 FQNNGV. This CDR3 reads CASSLALQGRTGELFF. CDR3 nucleotide sequence: TGTGCCAGCAGCTTAGCGTTACAGGGGCGGACCGGGGAGCTGTTTTTT.

The chain recombines TRBV28 with TRBJ1-5; no reliable D call. CDR3 length equals 15 residues. The V gene's germline CDR1 is MDHEN and CDR2 SYDVKM. V lost 2 bases to trimming and J lost 3 bases, with 11 bases between them. This CDR3 is CASSLGLSANQPQHF. CDR3 nucleotides: TGTGCCAGCAGTTTAGGGTTATCCGCCAATCAGCCCCAGCATTTT.

The genes are TRBV14 and TRBJ2-3; D is undetermined. V lost 5 bases to trimming and J lost 13 bases, with 13 bases between them. CDR1 SGHDN and CDR2 FVKESK come from the germline V gene. The CDR3 is 11 residues long. CDR3 protein: CASSFAQVKYF. The DNA for the CDR3 is TGTGCCAGCAGCTTCGCCCAAGTGAAGTATTTT. Drawing the rest from reference TRBV14 and TRBJ2-3, the complete variable domain is EAGVTQFPSHSVIEKGQTVTLRCDPISGHDNLYWYRRVMGKEIKFLLHFVKESKQDESGMPNNRFLAERTGGTYSTLKVQPAELEDSGVYFCASSFAQVKYFGPGTRLTVL.

This chain connects TRBV18 to TRBJ1-2, with 8 bases aligning to TRBD1. The V gene's germline CDR1 is KGHSH and CDR2 LQKENI. The CDR3 sequence is 16 residues long. V was clipped by 4 bases and J by 4 bases; unmatched bases: 11. The CDR3 reads CASSRVTRDRIYGYTF. CDR3 bases: TGTGCCAGCTCACGAGTTACCCGGGACAGGATCTATGGCTACACCTTC.

The chain is built from TRBV21-1 and TRBJ1-4. TRBV21-1 is annotated as a pseudogene. CDR3 size: 14 residues. As DNA, the CDR3 is TGTGCCAGCCCCAAGGGAACGGGGCGAGAAAAACTGTTTTTT. Residues: CASPKGTGREKLFF.

J is TRBJ1-1 and V is TRBV6-1, with D unclear. V gave up 6 bases and J gave up 4 bases, with 15 bases separating them. This CDR3 spans 14 amino acids. Germline CDR1 is MNHNS and CDR2 is SASEGT. The CDR3: CASRGWDRGTEAFF. In DNA, the CDR3 is TGTGCCAGCAGGGGCTGGGATCGTGGCACTGAAGCTTTCTTT.

This clone was detected a few times. The rearrangement uses TRBV7-2 and TRBJ2-5, with D maybe TRBD1 (5 bases). The CDR3 is 13 amino acids. The V gene lost 7 bases and the J gene lost 2 bases, with 11 bases spanning the gap. Germline V gene data show CDR1 as SGHTA and CDR2 as FQGNSA. CDR3 in amino acids: CASMNRLQETQYF. The CDR3 region has the DNA TGTGCCAGCATGAACAGGCTACAAGAGACCCAGTACTTC.

The J gene is TRBJ1-2, the V gene TRBV28, with D possibly TRBD1 on 6 matching bases. The germline V and J ends were trimmed by 6 bases and 9 bases, with 11 bases remaining between them. CDR1 is MDHEN, CDR2 SYDVKM, per germline. This CDR3 region has 11 residues. Here the CDR3 reads CASRQGLSYTF. The CDR3, as DNA: TGTGCCAGCAGACAGGGCCTGAGCTACACCTTC.

This chain joins TRBV6-1 and TRBJ1-3; possibly TRBD1 for D (5 bases). The CDR3 covers 15 residues. CDR1 is MNHNS, CDR2 SASEGT, per germline. V dropped 3 bases and J dropped 5 bases, with 14 bases sitting between them. CDR3 in amino acids: CASSESQGMRNTIYF. In DNA, the CDR3 is TGTGCCAGCAGTGAGTCCCAGGGAATGCGAAACACCATATATTTT.

This chain's CDR3 is CASSLAGGVDGELFF. The DNA for the CDR3 is TGTGCCAGCAGTCTAGCGGGAGGCGTAGACGGGGAGCTGTTTTTT. This chain joins TRBV6-4 and TRBJ2-2; 11 positions match TRBD2. Looked up from germline, CDR1 is MRHNA and CDR2 is SNTAGT. The CDR3 contains 15 residues. Germline trimming cut 5 bases from V and 7 bases from J; bases unmatched to any gene: 6.